Listed here are 6 T cell receptor beta chains from one sample, sequenced in a study of shared clonotypes between healthy human individuals. Repertoires were generated with immunoSEQ multiplex PCR, while TCRdb's copy carries only in-frame clones and drops some. The table shows fewer than 800,000 clones, with 92% occurring only once. CD8 cells regarded as naive lacked CD45RO, were positively chosen for CCR7, and omitted terminally differentiated effector memory CD45RA+ cells. The specimen was naive CD8+ T cells sorted from blood. These receptors originate from a man younger than 45 in good health.

The table lists this clone with a count of one. The J gene is TRBJ2-3, the V gene TRBV4-1; D perhaps matches TRBD1 (6 bases). Trimming removed 0 bases from V and 5 bases from J, with 12 bases in between. The V gene's germline CDR1 is MGHRA and CDR2 YSYEKL. The CDR3 is 15 amino acids. The DNA of the CDR3 is TGCGCCAGCAGCCAAGATTATGGGACATTAGATACGCAGTATTTT. This codes for CASSQDYGTLDTQYF.

The V call is TRBV28, the J call TRBJ2-7; 11 positions agree with TRBD2. V shed 7 bases, J shed 4 bases, and the junction held 3 bases outside the gene matches. Germline-derived CDR1 and CDR2 are MDHEN and SYDVKM. CDR3 length: 13 amino acids. The CDR3 loop reads CASKTSGVYEQYF. In DNA, the CDR3 is TGTGCCAGCAAGACTAGCGGGGTGTACGAGCAGTACTTC.

About this clone itself: The same CDR3 also results from other DNA sequences found in this sample. V is TRBV28 and J is TRBJ2-7, with 7 bases identical to TRBD1. After removal of 6 bases from V and 3 bases from J, the junction contained 5 bases not matched to a gene. Germline assignment: CDR1 MDHEN and CDR2 SYDVKM. The CDR3 totals 13 residues. This chain's CDR3 is CASSLGTVYEQYF. Written as DNA, the CDR3 is TGTGCCAGCAGCCTCGGGACAGTCTACGAGCAGTACTTC.

This clone has a single count. The chain joins TRBV4-1 to TRBJ2-2, with D unresolved. Germline CDR1 and CDR2: MGHRA and YSYEKL. The V gene lost 0 bases and the J gene lost 9 bases, with 8 bases spanning the gap. The CDR3 extends over 13 amino acids. This CDR3 is CASSQDPGWELFF. CDR3 DNA: TGCGCCAGCAGCCAAGATCCCGGCTGGGAGCTGTTTTTT.

This chain connects TRBV25-1 to TRBJ2-7, with D perhaps assigned TRBD1 or TRBD2 (5 bases each). Looked up from germline, CDR1 is MGHDK and CDR2 is SYGVNS. This CDR3 contains 13 residues. V lost 6 bases and J 9 bases, leaving 18 bases between the germline ends. The CDR3, as DNA: TGTGCCAGCAGCTCCGGGACCTTAATGGGGCAGTACTTC. Translation: CASSSGTLMGQYF.

V usage is TRBV7-9 and J usage is TRBJ1-1; D may be TRBD1 (5 bases). The CDR3 loop spans 14 amino acids. Germline CDR1 reads SEHNR; CDR2 reads FQNEAQ (reference sequence). Trimming shortened V by 1 base and J by 4 bases, and 10 bases separated the two germline ends. CDR3 amino acids: CASSLVGGGTEAFF. For the CDR3, the DNA is TGTGCCAGCAGCTTAGTGGGGGGAGGCACTGAAGCTTTCTTT.